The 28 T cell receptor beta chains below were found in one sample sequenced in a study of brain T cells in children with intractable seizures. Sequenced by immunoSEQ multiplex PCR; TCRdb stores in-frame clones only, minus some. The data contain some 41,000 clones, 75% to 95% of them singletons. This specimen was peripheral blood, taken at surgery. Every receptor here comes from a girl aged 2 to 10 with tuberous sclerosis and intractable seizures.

The CDR3, as DNA: TGTGCCAGCAGCCTCAACGGACGGGGACATGGCTACACCTTC. Its translation is CASSLNGRGHGYTF. The rearrangement joins TRBV6-5 to TRBJ1-2, with D possibly matching TRBD1 (5 bases). The CDR3 length is 14 residues. V shed 6 bases and J shed 6 bases, with 17 bases lying between them. In germline, CDR1 is MNHEY, CDR2 SVGAGI.

CDR3 DNA sequence: TGTGCCAGCAGCTCCCTGTCCGGGGGTGCCTCCGGGGCCAACGTCCTGACTTTC. Translating gives CASSSLSGGASGANVLTF. The chain has TRBV7-3 and TRBJ2-6; possible D gene TRBD2, 6 bases. V was shortened by 4 bases and J by 4 bases, with 20 bases between the two germline ends. CDR1 and CDR2 from the germline V gene are SGHTA and FQGTGA. The CDR3 runs to 18 residues.

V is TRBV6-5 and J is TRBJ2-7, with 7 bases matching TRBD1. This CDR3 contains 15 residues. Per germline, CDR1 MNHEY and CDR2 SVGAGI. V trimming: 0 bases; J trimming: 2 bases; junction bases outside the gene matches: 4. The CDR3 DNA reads TGTGCCAGCAGTTACTCACAGGGGATTGCCTACGAGCAGTACTTC. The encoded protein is CASSYSQGIAYEQYF.

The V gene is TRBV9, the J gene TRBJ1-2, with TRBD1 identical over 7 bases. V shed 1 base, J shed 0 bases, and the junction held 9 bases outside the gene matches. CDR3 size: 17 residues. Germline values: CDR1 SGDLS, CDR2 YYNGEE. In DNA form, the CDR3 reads TGTGCCAGCAGCGTAAGGCCCGACAGGGATGCTAACTATGGCTACACCTTC. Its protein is CASSVRPDRDANYGYTF. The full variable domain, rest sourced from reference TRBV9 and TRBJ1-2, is DSGVTQTPKHLITATGQRVTLRCSPRSGDLSVYWYQQSLDQGLQFLIQYYNGEERAKGNILERFSAQQFPDLHSELNLSSLELGDSALYFCASSVRPDRDANYGYTFGSGTRLTVV.

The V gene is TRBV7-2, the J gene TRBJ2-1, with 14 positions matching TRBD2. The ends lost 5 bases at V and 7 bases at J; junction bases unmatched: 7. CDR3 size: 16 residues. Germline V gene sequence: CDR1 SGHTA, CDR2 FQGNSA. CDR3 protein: CASSPGLAGGLNEQFF. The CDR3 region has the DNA TGTGCCAGCAGCCCCGGACTAGCGGGGGGTCTGAATGAGCAGTTCTTC.

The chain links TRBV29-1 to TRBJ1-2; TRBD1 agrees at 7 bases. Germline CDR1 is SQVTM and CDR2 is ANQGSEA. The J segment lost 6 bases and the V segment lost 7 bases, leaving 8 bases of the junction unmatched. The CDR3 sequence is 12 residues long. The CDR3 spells CSAGGQAHGYTF. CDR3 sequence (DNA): TGCAGCGCCGGAGGACAGGCCCATGGCTACACCTTC.

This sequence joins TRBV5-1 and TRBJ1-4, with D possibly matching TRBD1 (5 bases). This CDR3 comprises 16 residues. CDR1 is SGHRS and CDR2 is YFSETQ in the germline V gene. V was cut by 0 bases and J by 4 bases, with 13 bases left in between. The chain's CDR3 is CASSLDSKGFNEKLFF. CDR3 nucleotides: TGCGCCAGCAGCTTGGATTCGAAGGGGTTTAATGAAAAACTGTTTTTT.

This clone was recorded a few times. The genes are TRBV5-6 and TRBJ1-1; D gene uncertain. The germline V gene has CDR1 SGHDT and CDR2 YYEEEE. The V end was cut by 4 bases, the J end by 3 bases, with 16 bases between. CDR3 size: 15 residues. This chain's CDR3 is CASSHEPGIYTEAFF. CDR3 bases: TGTGCCAGCAGCCATGAACCAGGAATTTACACTGAAGCTTTCTTT.

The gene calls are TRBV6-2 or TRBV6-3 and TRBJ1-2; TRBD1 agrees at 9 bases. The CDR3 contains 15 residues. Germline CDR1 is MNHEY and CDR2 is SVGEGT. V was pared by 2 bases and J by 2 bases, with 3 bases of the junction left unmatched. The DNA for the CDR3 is TGTGCCAGCAGTTACCTGGGACAGGGAAACTATGGCTACACCTTC. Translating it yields CASSYLGQGNYGYTF.

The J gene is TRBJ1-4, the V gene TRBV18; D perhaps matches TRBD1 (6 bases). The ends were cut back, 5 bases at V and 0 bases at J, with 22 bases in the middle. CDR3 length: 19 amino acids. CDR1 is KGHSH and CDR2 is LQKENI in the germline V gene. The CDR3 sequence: CASSFSTRPGASTNEKLFF. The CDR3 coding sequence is TGTGCCAGCTCATTCTCAACCCGCCCGGGGGCTTCAACTAATGAAAAACTGTTTTTT.

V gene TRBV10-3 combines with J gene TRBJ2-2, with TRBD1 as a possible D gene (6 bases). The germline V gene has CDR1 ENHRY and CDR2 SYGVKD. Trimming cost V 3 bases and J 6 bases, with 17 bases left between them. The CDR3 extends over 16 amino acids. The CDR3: CAISEGGHHTPGELFF. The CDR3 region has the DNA TGTGCCATCAGTGAAGGGGGACACCATACGCCCGGGGAGCTGTTTTTT.

In DNA form, the CDR3 reads TGCGCCAGCAGCTTGGTACTAGCGGGGGGCCAGTATTTT. Translating gives CASSLVLAGGQYF. The rearrangement joins TRBV5-1 to TRBJ2-3; 12 bases match TRBD2. V lost 0 bases and J lost 12; bases outside the gene matches: 2. This CDR3 has 13 residues. In germline, CDR1 is SGHRS, CDR2 YFSETQ.

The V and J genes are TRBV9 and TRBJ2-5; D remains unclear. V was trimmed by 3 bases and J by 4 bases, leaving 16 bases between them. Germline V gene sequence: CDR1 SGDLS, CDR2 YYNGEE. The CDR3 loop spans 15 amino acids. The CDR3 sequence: CASSAGSGVRETQYF. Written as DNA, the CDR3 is TGTGCCAGCAGCGCCGGCTCAGGAGTGCGAGAGACCCAGTACTTC.

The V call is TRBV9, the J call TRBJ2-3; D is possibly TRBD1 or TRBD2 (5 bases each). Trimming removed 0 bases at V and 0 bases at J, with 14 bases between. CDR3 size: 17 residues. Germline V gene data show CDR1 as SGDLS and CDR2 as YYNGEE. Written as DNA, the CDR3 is TGTGCCAGCAGCGTAGAGGGGAGAGTAACTAGCACAGATACGCAGTATTTT. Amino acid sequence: CASSVEGRVTSTDTQYF. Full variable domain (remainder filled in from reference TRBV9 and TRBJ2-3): DSGVTQTPKHLITATGQRVTLRCSPRSGDLSVYWYQQSLDQGLQFLIQYYNGEERAKGNILERFSAQQFPDLHSELNLSSLELGDSALYFCASSVEGRVTSTDTQYFGPGTRLTVL.

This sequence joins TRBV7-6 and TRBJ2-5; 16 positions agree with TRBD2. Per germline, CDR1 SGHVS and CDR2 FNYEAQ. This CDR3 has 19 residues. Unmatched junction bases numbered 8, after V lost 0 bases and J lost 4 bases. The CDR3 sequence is CASSLAPGTSGGAAETQYF. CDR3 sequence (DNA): TGTGCCAGCAGCTTAGCCCCCGGGACTAGCGGGGGGGCAGCAGAGACCCAGTACTTC.

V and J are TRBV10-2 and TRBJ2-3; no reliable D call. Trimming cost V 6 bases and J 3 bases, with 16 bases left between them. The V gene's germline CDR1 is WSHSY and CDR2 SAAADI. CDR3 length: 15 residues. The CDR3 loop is CASRKLKTHTDTQYF. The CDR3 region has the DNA TGCGCCAGCAGGAAATTGAAGACCCATACAGATACGCAGTATTTT.

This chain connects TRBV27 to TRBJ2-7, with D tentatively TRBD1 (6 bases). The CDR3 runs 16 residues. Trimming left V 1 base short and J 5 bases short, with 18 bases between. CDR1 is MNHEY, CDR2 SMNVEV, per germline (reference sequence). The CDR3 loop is CASSLYPGTIVDEQYF. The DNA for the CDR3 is TGTGCCAGCAGTTTATATCCCGGGACAATCGTTGACGAGCAGTACTTC.

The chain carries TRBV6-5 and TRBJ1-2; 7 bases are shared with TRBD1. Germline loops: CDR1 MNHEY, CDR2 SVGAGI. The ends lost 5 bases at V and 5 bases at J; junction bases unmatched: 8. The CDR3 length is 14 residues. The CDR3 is CASSTIRGVYGYTF. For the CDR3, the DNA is TGTGCCAGCAGTACGATCAGGGGGGTATATGGCTACACCTTC.

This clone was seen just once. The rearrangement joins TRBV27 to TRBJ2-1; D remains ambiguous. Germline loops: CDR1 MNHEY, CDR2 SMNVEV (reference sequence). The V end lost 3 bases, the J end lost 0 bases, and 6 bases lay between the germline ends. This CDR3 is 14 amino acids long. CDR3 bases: TGTGCCAGCAGTTTGTTCAGCTCCTACAATGAGCAGTTCTTC. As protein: CASSLFSSYNEQFF.

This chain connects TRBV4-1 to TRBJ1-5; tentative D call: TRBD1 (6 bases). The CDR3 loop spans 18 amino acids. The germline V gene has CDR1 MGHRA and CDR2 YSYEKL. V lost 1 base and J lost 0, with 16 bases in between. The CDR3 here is CASSQVQDRPYSNQPQHF. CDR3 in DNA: TGCGCCAGCAGCCAAGTACAGGACAGACCCTATAGCAATCAGCCCCAGCATTTT.

CDR3 sequence: CASSVTRYTEAFF. In nucleotides, the CDR3 is TGTGCCAGCAGCGTCACCAGGTACACTGAAGCTTTCTTT. The genes are TRBV12-3 or TRBV12-4 and TRBJ1-1; D call uncertain. Trimming left V 6 bases short and J 3 bases short, with 11 bases between. The CDR3 runs 13 residues.

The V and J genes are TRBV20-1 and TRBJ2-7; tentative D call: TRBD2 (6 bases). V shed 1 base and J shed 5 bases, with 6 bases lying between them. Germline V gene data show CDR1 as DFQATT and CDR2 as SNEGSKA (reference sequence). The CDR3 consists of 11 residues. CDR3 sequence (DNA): TGCAGTGCTAGAGGCGGGAACGAGCAGTACGTC. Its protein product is CSARGGNEQYV.

CDR3 region: CASSRLLAGGPTDTQYF. The CDR3 bases are TGTGCCAGCAGTCGTCTGCTAGCGGGGGGCCCCACAGATACGCAGTATTTT. V gene TRBV27 combines with J gene TRBJ2-3; 11 bases line up with TRBD2. The CDR3 runs 17 residues. Germline V gene sequence: CDR1 MNHEY, CDR2 SMNVEV (reference sequence). The J segment lost 2 bases and the V segment lost 5 bases, leaving 9 bases of the junction unmatched.

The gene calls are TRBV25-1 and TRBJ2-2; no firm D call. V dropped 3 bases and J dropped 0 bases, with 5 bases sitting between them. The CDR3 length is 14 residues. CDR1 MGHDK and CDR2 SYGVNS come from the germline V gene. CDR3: CASSEGSNTGELFF. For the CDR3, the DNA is TGTGCCAGCAGTGAGGGCTCGAACACCGGGGAGCTGTTTTTT.

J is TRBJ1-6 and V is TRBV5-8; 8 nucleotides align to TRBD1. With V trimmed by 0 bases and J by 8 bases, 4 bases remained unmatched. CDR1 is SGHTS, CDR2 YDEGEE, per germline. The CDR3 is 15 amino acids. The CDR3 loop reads CASSLGTGQYSPLHF. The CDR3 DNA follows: TGTGCCAGCAGCTTGGGGACAGGGCAATATTCACCCCTCCACTTT.

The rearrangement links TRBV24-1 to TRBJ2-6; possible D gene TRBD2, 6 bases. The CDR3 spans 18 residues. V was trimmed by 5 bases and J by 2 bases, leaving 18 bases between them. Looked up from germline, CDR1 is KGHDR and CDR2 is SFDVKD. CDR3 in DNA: TGTGCCACCAGTGGTAGGGACTCTCCAGTCACTGGGGCCAACGTCCTGACTTTC. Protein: CATSGRDSPVTGANVLTF.

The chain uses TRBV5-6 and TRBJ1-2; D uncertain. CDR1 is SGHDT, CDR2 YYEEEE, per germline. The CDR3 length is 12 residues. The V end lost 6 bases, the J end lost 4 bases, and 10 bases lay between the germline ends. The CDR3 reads CASTSGSYGYTF. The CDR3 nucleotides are TGTGCCAGCACCTCAGGCAGCTATGGCTACACCTTC.

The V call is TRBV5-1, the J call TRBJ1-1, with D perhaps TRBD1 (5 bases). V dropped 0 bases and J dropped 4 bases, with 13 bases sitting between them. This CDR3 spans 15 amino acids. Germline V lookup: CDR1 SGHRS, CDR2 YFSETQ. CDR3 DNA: TGCGCCAGCAGCTTGGGTGGAGGGGAGATCACTGAAGCTTTCTTT. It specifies CASSLGGGEITEAFF.